A selection of T cell receptor beta chains follows, all from one sample in a study of T-cell reconstitution after alpha-beta-depleted transplantation in children. One entry per CDR3 protein results from TCRdb running MiXCR on the PCR reads. Of around 800,000 distinct CDR3 sequences in the sample, around 17% were seen once. This sample comprised PBMCs, mostly from graft donor cells, obtained 360 days after TCRalphabeta/CD19-depleted stem cell transplant. The receptors originated from a male patient under 18 who had a stem cell transplant for acute lymphoblastic leukemia, so the T cells may come from the graft donor. Both conserved end residues are part of each CDR3. Each record gives: D gene, clone size, V gene, J gene, CDR3 protein, CDR3 DNA. The D gene is left open where the match is weak. Clone sizes are given selectively: once, few, many, or a class where the clone is expanded.

d_call: NA; clone_size: NA; v_call: TRBV6-5; j_call: TRBJ1-2; cdr3_aa: CASSRRISKPHLYGYTF; cdr3_nt: TGTGCCAGCAGTCGACGAATCAGCAAACCCCACCTCTATGGCTACACCTTC
d_call: TRBD1; clone_size: NA; v_call: TRBV4-1; j_call: TRBJ1-3; cdr3_aa: CASSRPGQQAFDPGNTIYF; cdr3_nt: TGCGCCAGCAGCCGACCGGGACAGCAAGCTTTTGATCCTGGAAACACCATATATTTT
d_call: NA; clone_size: few; v_call: TRBV29-1; j_call: TRBJ2-1; cdr3_aa: CSVVHQVKEQFF; cdr3_nt: TGCAGCGTTGTACATCAGGTCAAGGAGCAGTTCTTC
d_call: TRBD1; clone_size: few; v_call: TRBV11-1; j_call: TRBJ2-6; cdr3_aa: CASSSTKGQTHSGANVLTF; cdr3_nt: TGTGCCAGCAGCTCGACCAAGGGACAGACCCACTCTGGGGCCAACGTCCTGACTTTC
d_call: TRBD2; clone_size: few; v_call: TRBV14; j_call: TRBJ2-1; cdr3_aa: CASSLPPGTSIYNEQFF; cdr3_nt: TGTGCCAGCAGCCTCCCCCCCGGGACTAGTATCTACAATGAGCAGTTCTTC
d_call: NA; clone_size: many; v_call: TRBV7-9; j_call: TRBJ1-3; cdr3_aa: CASSFYRQRATSGNTIYF; cdr3_nt: TGTGCCAGCAGCTTCTATCGACAGCGGGCCACCTCTGGAAACACCATATATTTT
d_call: NA; clone_size: few; v_call: TRBV10-3; j_call: TRBJ2-7; cdr3_aa: CAISPGEEQYF; cdr3_nt: TGTGCCATCAGTCCCGGGGAAGAGCAGTACTTC
d_call: NA; clone_size: many; v_call: TRBV28; j_call: TRBJ1-1; cdr3_aa: CASSRQGLSVNTEAFF; cdr3_nt: TGTGCCAGCAGCCGTCAGGGGTTGAGCGTGAACACTGAAGCTTTCTTT
d_call: TRBD1; clone_size: many; v_call: TRBV6-1; j_call: TRBJ1-1; cdr3_aa: CASSERTGLEAFF; cdr3_nt: TGTGCCAGCAGTGAAAGGACAGGTCTTGAAGCTTTCTTT
d_call: TRBD1; clone_size: NA; v_call: TRBV11-1; j_call: TRBJ1-5; cdr3_aa: CASSITGGGNQPQHF; cdr3_nt: TGTGCCAGCAGCATCACAGGGGGCGGCAATCAGCCCCAGCATTTT
d_call: TRBD2; clone_size: NA; v_call: TRBV5-1; j_call: TRBJ2-1; cdr3_aa: CASSWTSGNFPPQRDEQFF; cdr3_nt: TGCGCCAGCAGCTGGACTAGCGGGAACTTTCCGCCCCAGAGAGATGAGCAGTTCTTC
d_call: NA; clone_size: NA; v_call: TRBV18; j_call: TRBJ2-1; cdr3_aa: CASSVRGGLLNNEQFF; cdr3_nt: TGTGCCAGCTCGGTGAGGGGCGGGCTACTCAACAATGAGCAGTTCTTC
d_call: NA; clone_size: NA; v_call: TRBV29-1; j_call: TRBJ2-5; cdr3_aa: CSVVVFQETQYF; cdr3_nt: TGCAGCGTTGTAGTCTTCCAAGAGACCCAGTACTTC
d_call: TRBD1; clone_size: NA; v_call: TRBV12-3/TRBV12-4; j_call: TRBJ2-5; cdr3_aa: CASSRGQGVGTQYF; cdr3_nt: TGTGCCAGCAGTCGCGGACAGGGAGTGGGGACCCAGTACTTC
d_call: NA; clone_size: many; v_call: TRBV5-5; j_call: TRBJ2-1; cdr3_aa: CASSYLARLYNEQFF; cdr3_nt: TGTGCCAGCAGCTATTTGGCCAGGTTATACAATGAGCAGTTCTTC
d_call: NA; clone_size: few; v_call: TRBV20-1; j_call: TRBJ2-5; cdr3_aa: CSAPRAQTRGLQETQYF; cdr3_nt: TGCAGTGCTCCGCGAGCTCAAACCAGGGGCCTACAAGAGACCCAGTACTTC
d_call: TRBD2; clone_size: many; v_call: TRBV9; j_call: TRBJ2-7; cdr3_aa: CASSGQLAGEQEQYF; cdr3_nt: TGTGCCAGCAGCGGACAACTAGCGGGAGAGCAGGAGCAGTACTTC
d_call: TRBD2; clone_size: few; v_call: TRBV6-1; j_call: TRBJ2-3; cdr3_aa: CASSRLAGDRTDTQYF; cdr3_nt: TGTGCCAGCAGTAGGCTAGCGGGAGATCGAACAGATACGCAGTATTTT
d_call: NA; clone_size: few; v_call: TRBV29-1; j_call: TRBJ2-7; cdr3_aa: CSVLVDEQYF; cdr3_nt: TGCAGCGTTTTAGTAGACGAGCAGTACTTC
d_call: NA; clone_size: few; v_call: TRBV5-1; j_call: TRBJ1-2; cdr3_aa: CASSLSGQLYGYTF; cdr3_nt: TGCGCCAGCAGCTTGTCAGGACAGCTATATGGCTACACCTTC
d_call: TRBD1; clone_size: NA; v_call: TRBV7-6; j_call: TRBJ1-1; cdr3_aa: CASSPGQGAFF; cdr3_nt: TGTGCCAGCAGCCCTGGACAGGGGGCTTTCTTT
d_call: TRBD2; clone_size: many; v_call: TRBV3-1; j_call: TRBJ2-1; cdr3_aa: CASSGPSGTIEQFF; cdr3_nt: TGTGCCAGCAGCGGCCCTAGCGGGACAATTGAGCAGTTCTTC
d_call: TRBD1; clone_size: few; v_call: TRBV20-1; j_call: TRBJ2-5; cdr3_aa: CSARDAGTGLPETQYF; cdr3_nt: TGCAGTGCTAGAGATGCCGGGACAGGGCTTCCAGAGACCCAGTACTTC
d_call: NA; clone_size: many; v_call: TRBV27; j_call: TRBJ2-7; cdr3_aa: CASSHAGNHYEQYF; cdr3_nt: TGTGCCAGCAGTCACGCCGGGAATCACTACGAGCAGTACTTC
d_call: TRBD2; clone_size: many; v_call: TRBV24-1; j_call: TRBJ2-3; cdr3_aa: CATSDLTSGRGDTQYF; cdr3_nt: TGTGCCACCAGTGACCTGACTAGCGGGAGAGGAGATACGCAGTATTTT
d_call: NA; clone_size: NA; v_call: TRBV10-2; j_call: TRBJ1-2; cdr3_aa: CASSGQLFPSEGYTF; cdr3_nt: TGCGCCAGCAGTGGACAGTTATTTCCGAGTGAAGGCTACACCTTC
d_call: TRBD1; clone_size: NA; v_call: TRBV29-1; j_call: TRBJ2-2; cdr3_aa: CSVVWGQPTGELFF; cdr3_nt: TGCAGCGTTGTTTGGGGACAGCCCACCGGGGAGCTGTTTTTT
d_call: TRBD1; clone_size: few; v_call: TRBV5-1; j_call: TRBJ1-1; cdr3_aa: CATTIAAGGNTEAFF; cdr3_nt: TGCGCCACCACGATCGCGGCAGGGGGGAACACTGAAGCTTTCTTT
d_call: TRBD2; clone_size: NA; v_call: TRBV7-3; j_call: TRBJ2-1; cdr3_aa: CASSPSGLAGGGVYNEQFF; cdr3_nt: TGTGCCAGCAGCCCGTCGGGACTAGCGGGAGGAGGTGTCTACAATGAGCAGTTCTTC
d_call: TRBD1; clone_size: NA; v_call: TRBV5-1; j_call: TRBJ1-1; cdr3_aa: CASRGQGMLGTEAFF; cdr3_nt: TGCGCCAGCAGGGGACAGGGGATGCTGGGCACTGAAGCTTTCTTT
d_call: NA; clone_size: few; v_call: TRBV10-2; j_call: TRBJ2-1; cdr3_aa: CASKEGANEQFF; cdr3_nt: TGCGCCAGCAAAGAAGGGGCCAATGAGCAGTTCTTC
d_call: NA; clone_size: NA; v_call: TRBV7-8; j_call: TRBJ2-7; cdr3_aa: CASSTYGTFGHEQYF; cdr3_nt: TGTGCCAGCAGCACCTACGGGACGTTCGGCCACGAGCAGTACTTC